This T cell receptor (beta chain) comes out of a study of patients and donors after allogeneic stem cell transplantation. Trimming removed 4 bases from V and 10 bases from J; junction bases left unmatched: 9. The CDR3 is made up of 13 amino acids. CDR1 is SGHRS, CDR2 YFSETQ, per germline. This clonotype was picked up a small number of times. TCRdb itself ran the RT-PCR reads through MiXCR, one entry per CDR3 protein. The sample shows about 960,000 distinct CDR3 sequences, about 20% of them seen only once. The sequenced material came from blood, either unsorted or a sorted T cell fraction (not recorded which). This sequence joins TRBV5-1 and TRBJ1-1, with TRBD1 matching over 8 bases. The receptor comes from a human donor who was either an allogeneic HSCT recipient or a stem cell or donor lymphocyte infusion donor (not recorded which). It is not recorded whose cells these are; they may come from a transplant donor. CDR3: CASSGGQGVVAFF. The CDR3 DNA is TGCGCCAGCAGCGGTGGACAGGGAGTTGTAGCTTTCTTT.